This TCR beta chain was sequenced for a study of blood T cell repertoires in COVID-19. Study-level information: Samples representing acute and convalescent COVID-19 were sourced from the United States, Italy and Spain.

V shed 5 bases and J 15 bases; nucleotides not matched to a gene: 4. CDR3 size: 12 residues. Germline assignment: CDR1 LNHDA and CDR2 SQIVND (reference sequence). Original analysis: From reference gene primer amplification, estimates of nucleated cell counts were derived. Generated by immunoSEQ multiplex PCR, the TCRdb table keeps only in-frame clones and is missing some. V and J calls and clone size are as listed in that table; D and trimming were resolved from the DNA. The sample holds around 150,000 clones, around 83% seen once. Followed longitudinally, the Seattle patients had been enrolled during active infection.

This clonotype originated in a man aged 30-40 years with COVID-19, enrolled during active disease. Sequenced material: peripheral blood. The rearrangement links TRBV19 to TRBJ2-1; 13 bases align to TRBD2. The chain's CDR3 is CASSLLAGGVFF. The DNA of the CDR3 is TGTGCCAGTAGTCTACTAGCGGGGGGGGTGTTCTTC.